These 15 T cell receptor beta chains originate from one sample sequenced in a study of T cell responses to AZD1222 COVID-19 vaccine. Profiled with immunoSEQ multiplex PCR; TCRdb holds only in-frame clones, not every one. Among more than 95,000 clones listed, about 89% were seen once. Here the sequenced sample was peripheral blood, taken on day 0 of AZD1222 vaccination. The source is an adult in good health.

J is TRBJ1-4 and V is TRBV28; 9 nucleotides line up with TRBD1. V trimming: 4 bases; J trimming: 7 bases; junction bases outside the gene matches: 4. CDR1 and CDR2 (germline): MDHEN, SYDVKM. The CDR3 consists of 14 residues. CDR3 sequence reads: CASSSGTGFEKLFF. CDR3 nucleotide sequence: TGTGCCAGCAGTTCAGGGACAGGGTTTGAAAAACTGTTTTTT.

The CDR3 DNA sequence: TGTGCCAGCAGCCCAGAGGGGGTCTCTTATGGCTACGAGCAGTACTTC. Its translation is CASSPEGVSYGYEQYF. V usage is TRBV3-1 (or the pseudogene TRBV3-2) and J usage is TRBJ2-7; the D gene is possibly TRBD1 (6 bases). The CDR3 runs 16 residues. Germline V gives CDR1 LGHDT, CDR2 YNNKEL (reference sequence). V lost 4 bases and J lost 3, with 19 bases in between.

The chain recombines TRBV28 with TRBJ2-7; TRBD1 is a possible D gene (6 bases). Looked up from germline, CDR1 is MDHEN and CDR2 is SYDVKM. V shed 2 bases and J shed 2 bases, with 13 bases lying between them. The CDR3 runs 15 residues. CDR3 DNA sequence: TGTGCCAGCAGTTTACCTGGGGACATTACCTACGAGCAGTACTTC. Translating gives CASSLPGDITYEQYF.

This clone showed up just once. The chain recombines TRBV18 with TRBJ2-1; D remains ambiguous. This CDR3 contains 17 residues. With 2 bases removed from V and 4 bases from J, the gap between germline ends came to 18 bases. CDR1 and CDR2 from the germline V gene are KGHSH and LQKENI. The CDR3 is CASSPMIRQKSYNEQFF. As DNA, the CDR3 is TGTGCCAGCTCACCAATGATTAGGCAAAAGAGTTACAATGAGCAGTTCTTC.

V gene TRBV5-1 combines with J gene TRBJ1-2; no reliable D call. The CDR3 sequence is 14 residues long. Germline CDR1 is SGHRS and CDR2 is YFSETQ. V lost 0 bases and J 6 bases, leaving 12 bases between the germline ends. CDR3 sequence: CASSLEGGSDGYTF. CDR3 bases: TGCGCCAGCAGCTTGGAGGGAGGGTCTGATGGCTACACCTTC.

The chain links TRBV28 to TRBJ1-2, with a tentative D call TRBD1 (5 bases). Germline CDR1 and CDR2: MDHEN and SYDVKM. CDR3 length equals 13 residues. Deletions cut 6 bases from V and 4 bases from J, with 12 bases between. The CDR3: CASRTADFYGYTF. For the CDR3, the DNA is TGTGCCAGCAGGACAGCCGACTTCTATGGCTACACCTTC.

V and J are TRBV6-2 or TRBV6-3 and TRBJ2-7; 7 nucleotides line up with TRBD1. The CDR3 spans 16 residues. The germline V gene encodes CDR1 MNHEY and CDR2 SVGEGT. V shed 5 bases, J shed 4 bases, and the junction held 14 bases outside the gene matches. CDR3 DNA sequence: TGTGCCAGCAGTCCGTCCCGGGACAGCTTTTTGTACGAGCAGTACTTC. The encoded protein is CASSPSRDSFLYEQYF.

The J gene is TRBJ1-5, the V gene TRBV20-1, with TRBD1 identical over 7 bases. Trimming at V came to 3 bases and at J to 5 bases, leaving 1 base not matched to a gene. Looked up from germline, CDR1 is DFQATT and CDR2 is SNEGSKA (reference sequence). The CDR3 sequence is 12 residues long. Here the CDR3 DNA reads TGCAGTGCTAGTACAGGGGATCAGCCCCAGCATTTT. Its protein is CSASTGDQPQHF.

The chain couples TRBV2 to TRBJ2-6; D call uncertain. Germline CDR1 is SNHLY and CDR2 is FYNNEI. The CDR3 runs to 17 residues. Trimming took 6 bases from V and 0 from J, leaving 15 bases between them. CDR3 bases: TGTGCCAGCAGCGGGCCCGCCGAGGACTCTGGGGCCAACGTCCTGACTTTC. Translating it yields CASSGPAEDSGANVLTF.

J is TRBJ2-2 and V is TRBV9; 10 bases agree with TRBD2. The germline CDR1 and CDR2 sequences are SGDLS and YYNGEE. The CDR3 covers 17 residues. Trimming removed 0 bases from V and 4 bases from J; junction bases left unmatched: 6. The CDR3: CASSVDQRGGTTGELFF. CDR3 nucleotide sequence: TGTGCCAGCAGCGTAGACCAGCGGGGGGGCACCACCGGGGAGCTGTTTTTT.

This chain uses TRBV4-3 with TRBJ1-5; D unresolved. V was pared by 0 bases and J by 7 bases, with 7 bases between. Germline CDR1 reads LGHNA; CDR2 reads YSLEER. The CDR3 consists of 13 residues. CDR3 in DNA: TGCGCCAGCAGCCAAGATAGGAGGCAGCCCCAGCATTTT. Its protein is CASSQDRRQPQHF.

For the CDR3, the DNA is TGTGCCAGCAGCCCGGGGACTACCCTCCAAGAGACCCAGTACTTC. Encoded protein: CASSPGTTLQETQYF. The chain uses TRBV11-1 and TRBJ2-5, with 7 bases lining up with TRBD2. The CDR3 extends over 15 amino acids. The germline gives CDR1 SGHAT, CDR2 FQDESV (reference sequence). After removal of 5 bases from V and 1 base from J, the junction contained 7 bases not matched to a gene.

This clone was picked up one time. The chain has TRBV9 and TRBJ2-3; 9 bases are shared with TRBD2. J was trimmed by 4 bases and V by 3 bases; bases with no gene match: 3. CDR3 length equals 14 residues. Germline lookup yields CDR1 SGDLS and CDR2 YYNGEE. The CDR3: CASSGAGGADTQYF. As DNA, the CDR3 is TGTGCCAGCAGCGGAGCGGGAGGCGCAGATACGCAGTATTTT. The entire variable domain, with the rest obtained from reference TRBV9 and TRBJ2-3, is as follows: DSGVTQTPKHLITATGQRVTLRCSPRSGDLSVYWYQQSLDQGLQFLIQYYNGEERAKGNILERFSAQQFPDLHSELNLSSLELGDSALYFCASSGAGGADTQYFGPGTRLTVL.

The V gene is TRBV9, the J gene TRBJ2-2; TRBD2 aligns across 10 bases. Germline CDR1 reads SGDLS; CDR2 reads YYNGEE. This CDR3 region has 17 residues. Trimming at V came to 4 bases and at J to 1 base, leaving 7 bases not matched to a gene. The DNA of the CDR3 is TGTGCCAGCAGCCCCCGGACTAGCGGCCTGAACACCGGGGAGCTGTTTTTT. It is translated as CASSPRTSGLNTGELFF.

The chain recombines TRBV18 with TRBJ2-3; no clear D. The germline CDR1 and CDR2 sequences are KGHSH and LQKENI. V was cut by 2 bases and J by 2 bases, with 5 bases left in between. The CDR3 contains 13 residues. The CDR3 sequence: CASSPGSTDTQYF. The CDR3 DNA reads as TGTGCCAGCTCACCAGGGTCCACAGATACGCAGTATTTT.